The 29 T cell receptor beta chains reported below all come from one sample, sequenced in a study of vaccination and CD4 T cells after COVID-19. These receptors lack a known antigen. Sequencing of cultured CD4+ T cell DNA used the Oncomine TCR Beta short-read assay. From the PCR reads, TCRdb called clonotypes with MiXCR, one entry per CDR3 protein. The sample contains around 14,000 distinct CDR3 sequences, about 48% of which appear only once. Treatment reported: roughly 11-day PBMC culture with coronavirus spike peptide pools or control peptides (ViraFEST assay). The sequenced sample was CD4+ T cells from blood, cultured in vitro, obtained before SARS-CoV-2 vaccination. The receptors shown here come from a human donor who had recovered from COVID-19.

The V and J genes are TRBV28 and TRBJ2-2; tentatively, D is TRBD2 (6 bases). Germline V lookup: CDR1 MDHEN, CDR2 SYDVKM. There are 15 residues in the CDR3. With 2 bases removed from V and 0 bases from J, the gap between germline ends came to 7 bases. The CDR3 bases are TGTGCCAGCAGTTTAGGAGGGGCGAACACCGGGGAGCTGTTTTTT. Its translation is CASSLGGANTGELFF.

V and J are TRBV7-9 and TRBJ2-1; TRBD2 is a possible D gene (6 bases). Germline V gene data show CDR1 as SEHNR and CDR2 as FQNEAQ (reference sequence). The germline V and J ends were trimmed by 2 bases and 5 bases, with 16 bases remaining between them. The CDR3 is made up of 16 amino acids. This CDR3 reads CASSLIRGGYHNEQFF. In DNA form, the CDR3 reads TGTGCCAGCAGCTTAATTCGGGGAGGTTACCACAATGAGCAGTTCTTC.

This clonotype was detected a few times. The chain combines TRBV19 with TRBJ2-3; D tentatively fits TRBD1 or TRBD2 (5 bases each). Germline CDR1 reads LNHDA; CDR2 reads SQIVND (reference sequence). Trimming took off 6 bases at V and 11 bases at J, with 15 bases between the two ends. The CDR3 consists of 12 residues. The CDR3 DNA is TGTGCCAGTAGGGGGACGAATTGGGAGCAGTATTTT. This codes for CASRGTNWEQYF.

A few counts support this clonotype. This CDR3 is CASSYQATQYF. The CDR3 region has the DNA TGTGCCAGCAGTTACCAAGCTACGCAGTATTTT. V usage is TRBV14 and J usage is TRBJ2-3, with no clear D. CDR3 length: 11 residues. The germline V and J ends were trimmed by 6 bases and 8 bases, with 9 bases remaining between them. The germline V gene encodes CDR1 SGHDN and CDR2 FVKESK.

V usage is TRBV20-1 and J usage is TRBJ2-7, with a possible D match to TRBD2 (7 bases). The length of the CDR3 is 12 residues. CDR1 is DFQATT, CDR2 SNEGSKA, per germline (reference sequence). V dropped 6 bases and J dropped 6 bases, with 15 bases sitting between them. The CDR3 DNA sequence: TGCAGTGCCGTGAGGGGGGGTCTCGAGCAGTACTTC. Its protein is CSAVRGGLEQYF.

J is TRBJ2-7 and V is TRBV20-1; the D gene is possibly TRBD2 (6 bases). V lost 5 bases, J lost 5 bases, and 16 bases lay in between. The CDR3 totals 13 residues. Germline CDR1 and CDR2: DFQATT and SNEGSKA (reference sequence). CDR3 protein: CSAGLLAIHEQYF. Written as DNA, the CDR3 is TGCAGTGCTGGGTTACTAGCTATCCACGAGCAGTACTTC.

The V gene is TRBV27, the J gene TRBJ1-5; D remains ambiguous. V dropped 7 bases and J dropped 3 bases, with 19 bases sitting between them. CDR1 is MNHEY, CDR2 SMNVEV, per germline (reference sequence). The CDR3 length is 16 residues. CDR3 residues: CASTSETKWANQPQHF. CDR3 nucleotide sequence: TGTGCCAGCACTAGCGAGACTAAATGGGCCAATCAGCCCCAGCATTTT.

V gene TRBV20-1 combines with J gene TRBJ2-7; 9 nucleotides agree with TRBD2. CDR3 length: 14 residues. The V segment lost 5 bases and the J segment 6 bases; nucleotides outside the gene matches: 11. Germline CDR1 reads DFQATT; CDR2 reads SNEGSKA (reference sequence). The CDR3 nucleotides are TGCAGTGCTCGTAGCTTAGCGGGAGTTGGCGAGCAGTACTTC. Encoded protein: CSARSLAGVGEQYF.

The J gene is TRBJ2-2, the V gene TRBV24-1; maybe TRBD2 (6 bases). Germline lookup yields CDR1 KGHDR and CDR2 SFDVKD. V was cut by 5 bases and J by 0 bases, with 12 bases left in between. The CDR3 has 16 amino acids. The CDR3: CATSASGLANTGELFF. The CDR3 coding sequence is TGTGCCACCAGTGCGAGCGGGCTTGCGAACACCGGGGAGCTGTTTTTT.

This clonotype turned up a few times. The rearrangement links TRBV7-8 to TRBJ2-3; 8 nucleotides align to TRBD2. Germline V CDR1 and CDR2: SGHVS, FQNEAQ. The length of the CDR3 is 13 residues. Trimming removed 8 bases from V and 5 bases from J; junction bases left unmatched: 6. CDR3 region: CASAAGGVDTQYF. The CDR3 DNA reads TGTGCCAGCGCGGCGGGGGGTGTAGATACGCAGTATTTT.

DNA for the CDR3: TGTGCCAGCAGGAGCCAGGGCATCATGGATTCACCCCTCCACTTT. Its protein product is CASRSQGIMDSPLHF. The rearrangement links TRBV6-1 to TRBJ1-6; maybe TRBD1 (5 bases). This CDR3 has 15 amino acids. Looked up from germline, CDR1 is MNHNS and CDR2 is SASEGT. Deletions cut 6 bases from V and 8 bases from J, with 17 bases between.

The chain is built from TRBV10-2 and TRBJ2-5; D remains ambiguous. This CDR3 comprises 12 residues. Trimming left V 10 bases short and J 1 base short, with 10 bases between. CDR1 is WSHSY, CDR2 SAAADI, per germline. For the CDR3, the DNA is TGCGCCACCGCGGACGCCCAAGAGACCCAGTACTTC. This encodes CATADAQETQYF.

This clonotype rates as medium-sized (0.01 to 0.1%). V gene TRBV5-4 combines with J gene TRBJ2-5; TRBD2 aligns across 10 bases. Trimming took 4 bases from V and 4 from J; bases not matched to a gene: 10. CDR3 length equals 16 residues. The germline CDR1 and CDR2 sequences are SGHNT and YYREEE (reference sequence). The CDR3 region has the DNA TGTGCCAGCAGCCCGCGTCTAGCGGGAGTCCGAGAGACCCAGTACTTC. Its translation is CASSPRLAGVRETQYF. The complete variable domain, with remaining parts taken from reference TRBV5-4 and TRBJ2-5, reads ETGVTQSPTHLIKTRGQQVTLRCSSQSGHNTVSWYQQALGQGPQFIFQYYREEENGRGNFPPRFSGLQFPNYSSELNVNALELDDSALYLCASSPRLAGVRETQYFGPGTRLLVL.

This chain joins TRBV10-1 and TRBJ2-5; 9 bases align to TRBD2. The CDR3 extends over 13 amino acids. Germline lookup yields CDR1 WNHNN and CDR2 SYGVQD (reference sequence). Trimming removed 6 bases from V and 5 bases from J; junction bases left unmatched: 4. CDR3 in amino acids: CASRGGRGETQYF. For the CDR3, the DNA is TGCGCCAGCAGGGGCGGGAGGGGGGAGACCCAGTACTTC.

The V call is TRBV11-3, the J call TRBJ2-3, with no clear D. This CDR3 is 14 amino acids long. The germline V and J ends were trimmed by 0 bases and 0 bases, with 4 bases remaining between them. CDR1 is SGHNT, CDR2 YENEEA, per germline. The CDR3 DNA follows: TGTGCCAGCAGCTTAGAGGGGAGCACAGATACGCAGTATTTT. This codes for CASSLEGSTDTQYF.

V usage is TRBV30 and J usage is TRBJ2-6; D possibly corresponds to TRBD2 (5 bases). The germline gives CDR1 GTSNPN, CDR2 SVGIG (reference sequence). There are 16 residues in the CDR3. V lost 3 bases and J 4 bases, leaving 16 bases between the germline ends. The CDR3 nucleotides are TGTGCCTGGAGGGCGCTAGGGAGCCAAGGGGCCAACGTCCTGACTTTC. It is translated as CAWRALGSQGANVLTF. The full variable domain, in which reference TRBV30 and TRBJ2-6 provide the parts outside the CDR3, is SQTIHQWPATLVQPVGSPLSLECTVEGTSNPNLYWYRQAAGRGLQLLFYSVGIGQISSEVPQNLSASRPQDRQFILSSKKLLLSDSGFYLCAWRALGSQGANVLTFGAGSRLTVL.

The chain uses TRBV7-9 and TRBJ2-5; no definite D call. This CDR3 is 13 amino acids long. CDR1 SEHNR and CDR2 FQNEAQ come from the germline V gene (reference sequence). The V end was cut by 1 base, the J end by 5 bases, with 8 bases between. In DNA form, the CDR3 reads TGTGCCAGCAGCTTAGATCGCGCCGAGACCCAGTACTTC. This codes for CASSLDRAETQYF.

The chain joins TRBV7-3 to TRBJ2-6, with unresolved D. From germline, CDR1 is SGHTA and CDR2 FQGTGA. V lost 2 bases and J lost 1, with 6 bases in between. The CDR3 sequence is 15 residues long. The CDR3 DNA follows: TGTGCCAGCAGCTTATACGATTCTGGGGCCAACGTCCTGACTTTC. Its translation: CASSLYDSGANVLTF.

This clonotype occurred a few times. The rearrangement joins TRBV7-9 to TRBJ1-1, with 7 bases matching TRBD1. Germline V lookup: CDR1 SEHNR, CDR2 FQNEAQ (reference sequence). The CDR3 has 15 residues. V shed 2 bases, J shed 5 bases, and the junction held 8 bases outside the gene matches. The CDR3 DNA sequence: TGTGCCAGCAGCTTACCGCCCAGGGGGGGGACTGAAGCTTTCTTT. Translation gives CASSLPPRGGTEAFF.

The chain recombines TRBV4-1 with TRBJ1-3; D perhaps matches TRBD1 (6 bases). V gave up 0 bases and J gave up 0 bases, with 15 bases separating them. CDR3 size: 18 residues. Germline V gives CDR1 MGHRA, CDR2 YSYEKL. The CDR3 loop is CASSQDGWGGLSGNTIYF. DNA of the CDR3: TGCGCCAGCAGCCAAGACGGGTGGGGGGGCCTCTCTGGAAACACCATATATTTT.

This clonotype showed up just a few times. The chain uses TRBV27 and TRBJ2-2; no firm D call. Deletions cut 2 bases from V and 7 bases from J, with 17 bases between. The CDR3 spans 16 residues. CDR1 and CDR2 (germline): MNHEY, SMNVEV (reference sequence). CDR3 sequence: CASSLGSGIDNGELFF. Written as DNA, the CDR3 is TGTGCCAGCAGTTTAGGGTCTGGGATAGATAACGGGGAGCTGTTTTTT.

This rearrangement joins TRBV10-3 to TRBJ2-5; TRBD2 matches 9 bases. CDR3 length equals 18 residues. The germline V gene encodes CDR1 ENHRY and CDR2 SYGVKD. Germline trimming cut 3 bases from V and 2 bases from J; bases unmatched to any gene: 13. The chain's CDR3 is CAISETLVLAGVQETQYF. In DNA, the CDR3 is TGTGCCATCAGTGAAACCCTCGTCTTAGCGGGAGTTCAAGAGACCCAGTACTTC.

V usage is TRBV27 and J usage is TRBJ1-6; D might be TRBD1 (5 bases). Looked up from germline, CDR1 is MNHEY and CDR2 is SMNVEV (reference sequence). This CDR3 is 13 amino acids long. V was trimmed by 3 bases and J by 9 bases, leaving 9 bases between them. Here the CDR3 DNA reads TGTGCCAGCAGTTTCAGGGAAGTTTCACCCCTCCACTTT. This encodes CASSFREVSPLHF.

The chain recombines TRBV15 with TRBJ2-1; D unclear. The germline V gene has CDR1 LNHNV and CDR2 YYDKDF (reference sequence). V was pared by 0 bases and J by 5 bases, with 5 bases between. This CDR3 comprises 13 residues. The CDR3 bases are TGTGCCACCAGCAGAGACCGAAACAATGAGCAGTTCTTC. Translation: CATSRDRNNEQFF.

The chain is built from TRBV6-1 and TRBJ2-3, with 13 bases identical to TRBD2. The CDR3 covers 18 residues. J lost 4 bases, V lost 6 bases, and 13 bases had no gene match. The germline V gene encodes CDR1 MNHNS and CDR2 SASEGT. CDR3 sequence: CASRRRVYGLAGADTQYF. The CDR3 nucleotides are TGTGCCAGCAGGCGCAGGGTTTATGGACTAGCGGGAGCAGATACGCAGTATTTT.

The genes are TRBV19 and TRBJ2-3, with D possibly TRBD2 on 6 matching bases. V was pared by 5 bases and J by 2 bases, with 20 bases between. The CDR3 has 17 residues. CDR1 and CDR2 from the germline V gene are LNHDA and SQIVND (reference sequence). The CDR3 is CASSPTGRAASTDTQYF. The CDR3 DNA is TGTGCCAGTAGTCCCACCGGGAGAGCGGCCTCCACAGATACGCAGTATTTT.

This clonotype was recorded a few times. The chain employs TRBV6-4 and TRBJ1-2; possibly TRBD1 for D (5 bases). Germline values: CDR1 MRHNA, CDR2 SNTAGT. The CDR3 loop spans 15 amino acids. Trimming removed 6 bases from V and 4 bases from J, with 18 bases in between. The CDR3 protein is CASSTGHGMGYGYTF. The CDR3 region has the DNA TGTGCCAGCAGCACCGGACACGGAATGGGCTATGGCTACACCTTC.

A few counts support this clonotype. The rearrangement links TRBV6-1 to TRBJ2-3; 8 bases fit TRBD1. Germline loops: CDR1 MNHNS, CDR2 SASEGT. The CDR3 is 16 residues long. V lost 6 bases to trimming and J lost 4 bases; unmatched junction nucleotides: 12. CDR3 bases: TGTGCCAGCAGGAGATCCGGGACAGGTCTGGCAGATACGCAGTATTTT. Encoded protein: CASRRSGTGLADTQYF.

The chain couples TRBV6-1 to TRBJ2-3, with 7 positions matching TRBD2. With V trimmed by 2 bases and J by 1 base, 0 bases remained unmatched. The germline V gene has CDR1 MNHNS and CDR2 SASEGT. The length of the CDR3 is 14 residues. The CDR3 loop reads CASSELAGTDTQYF. The CDR3 DNA is TGTGCCAGCAGTGAACTAGCGGGCACAGATACGCAGTATTTT.